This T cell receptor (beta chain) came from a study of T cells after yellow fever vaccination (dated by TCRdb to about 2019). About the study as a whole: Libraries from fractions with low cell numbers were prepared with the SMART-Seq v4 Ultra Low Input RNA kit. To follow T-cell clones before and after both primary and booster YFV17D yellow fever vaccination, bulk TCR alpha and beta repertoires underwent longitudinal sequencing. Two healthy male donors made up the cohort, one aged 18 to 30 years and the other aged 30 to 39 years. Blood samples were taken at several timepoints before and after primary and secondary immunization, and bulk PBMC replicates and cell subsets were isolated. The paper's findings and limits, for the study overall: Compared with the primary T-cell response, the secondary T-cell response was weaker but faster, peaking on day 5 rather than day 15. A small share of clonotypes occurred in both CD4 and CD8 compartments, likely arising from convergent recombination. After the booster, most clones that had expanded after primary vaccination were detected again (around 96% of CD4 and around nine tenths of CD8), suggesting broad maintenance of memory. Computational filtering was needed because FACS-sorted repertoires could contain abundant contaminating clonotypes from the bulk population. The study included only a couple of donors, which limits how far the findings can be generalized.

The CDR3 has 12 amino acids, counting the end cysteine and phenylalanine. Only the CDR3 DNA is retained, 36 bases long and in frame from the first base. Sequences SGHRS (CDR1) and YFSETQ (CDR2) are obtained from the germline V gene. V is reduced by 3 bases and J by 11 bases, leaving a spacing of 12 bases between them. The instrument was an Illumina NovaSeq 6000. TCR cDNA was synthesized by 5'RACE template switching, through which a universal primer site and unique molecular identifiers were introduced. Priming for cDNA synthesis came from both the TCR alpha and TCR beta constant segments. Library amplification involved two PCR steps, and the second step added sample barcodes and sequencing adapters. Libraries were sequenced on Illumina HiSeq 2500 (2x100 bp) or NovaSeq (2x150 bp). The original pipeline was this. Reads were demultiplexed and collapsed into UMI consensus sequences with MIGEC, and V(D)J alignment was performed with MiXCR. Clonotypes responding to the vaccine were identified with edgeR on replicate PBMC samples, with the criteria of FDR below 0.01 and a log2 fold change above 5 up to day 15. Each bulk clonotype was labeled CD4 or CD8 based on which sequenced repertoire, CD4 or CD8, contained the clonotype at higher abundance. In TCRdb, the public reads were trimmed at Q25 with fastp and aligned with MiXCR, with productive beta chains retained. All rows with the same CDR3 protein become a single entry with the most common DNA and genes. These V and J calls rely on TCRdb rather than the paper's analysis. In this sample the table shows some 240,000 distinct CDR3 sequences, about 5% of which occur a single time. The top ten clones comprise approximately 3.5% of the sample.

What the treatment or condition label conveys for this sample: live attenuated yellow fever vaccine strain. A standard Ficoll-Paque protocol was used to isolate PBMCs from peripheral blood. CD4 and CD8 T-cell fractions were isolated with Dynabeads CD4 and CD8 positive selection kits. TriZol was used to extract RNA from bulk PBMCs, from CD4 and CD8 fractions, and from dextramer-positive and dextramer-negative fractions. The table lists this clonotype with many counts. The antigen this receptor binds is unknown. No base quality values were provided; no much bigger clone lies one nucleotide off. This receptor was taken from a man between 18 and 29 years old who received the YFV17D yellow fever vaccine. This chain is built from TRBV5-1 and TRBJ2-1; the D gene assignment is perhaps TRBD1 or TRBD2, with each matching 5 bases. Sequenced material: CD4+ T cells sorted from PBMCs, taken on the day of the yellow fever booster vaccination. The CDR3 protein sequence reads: CASSSLGEQQFF. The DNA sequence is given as TGCGCCAGCAGCTCTTTAGGGGAGCAGCAGTTCTTC.